The sequence of this TCR beta chain was determined in a study of early T cells in non-severe SARS-CoV-2 infection. The CDR3 extends over 13 amino acids. Germline CDR1 and CDR2: SEHNR and FQNEAQ (reference sequence). The germline V and J ends were trimmed by 1 base and 11 bases, with 9 bases remaining between them. This clonotype has a handful of counts. Unique molecular identifier tags were affixed to discrete cDNA molecules. TCRdb reprocessed the 5' RACE reads with MiXCR, giving one entry per CDR3 protein. The table shows roughly 50,000 distinct CDR3 sequences, with roughly 8% occurring only once. V gene TRBV7-9 combines with J gene TRBJ1-6; D is ambiguous. The clonotype was recovered from an adult who was a healthcare worker with PCR-confirmed SARS-CoV-2 infection or an uninfected control (not recorded which). Sample: whole blood. The CDR3 DNA reads TGTGCCAGCAGCTTAGACGGAGAGGCACCCCTCCACTTT. Amino acid sequence: CASSLDGEAPLHF.